This TCR beta chain was sequenced for a study of blood T cell repertoires in COVID-19. The table came from immunoSEQ multiplex PCR; TCRdb's copy has only in-frame clones and leaves some out. Among approximately 280,000 clones, under 90% were seen once, and the ten largest hold 1.5% to 2%. The study assigned cohorts using participant-reported clinical history. CDR1 is LGHNT and CDR2 is FRNRAP in the germline V gene. The CDR3 extends over 16 amino acids. With 2 bases removed from V and 1 base from J, the gap between germline ends came to 14 bases. The TCR was taken from a woman aged 55-69 years who had recovered from COVID-19. Specimen: PBMCs or T cells enriched from blood (not recorded which). The V and J genes are TRBV12-5 and TRBJ1-1; D is perhaps TRBD1 (6 bases). CDR3 loop: CASGLPREQGNTEAFF. The CDR3 DNA reads TGTGCTAGTGGTTTGCCACGGGAACAGGGGAACACTGAAGCTTTCTTT.